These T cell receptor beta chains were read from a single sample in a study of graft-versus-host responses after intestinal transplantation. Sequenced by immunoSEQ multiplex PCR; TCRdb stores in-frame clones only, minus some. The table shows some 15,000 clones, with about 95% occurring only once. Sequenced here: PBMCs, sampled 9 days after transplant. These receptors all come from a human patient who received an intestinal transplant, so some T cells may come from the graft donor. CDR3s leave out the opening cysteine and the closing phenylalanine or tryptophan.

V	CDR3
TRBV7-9	ASSSDINNEQF
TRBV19	ASSIWLEQY
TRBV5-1	ASSRPDRNTEAF
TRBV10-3	AISVLMNTEAF
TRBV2	ASSGGGTGRII
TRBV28	ASSGCGTSGRSCNEQF
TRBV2	ASHSGINEQY
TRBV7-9	ASSSHPGELF
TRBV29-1	SVDGQGNTEAF
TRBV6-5	ASSYGTSGTDEQF